The clone carrying this T cell receptor beta chain has ten or more counts. Its target is not known. HTBI primers from iRepertoire and Arm-PCR of CDR3 regions yielded the TCR beta libraries. TCRdb processed the multiplex PCR reads anew with MiXCR; each CDR3 protein has one entry. Of under 350,000 distinct CDR3 sequences in the sample, 20% to 25% are singletons; the top ten hold roughly 50%. The sample originates from a study of regulatory T cells in long-lasting Graves disease. Looking at the study overall: Over 5 years of antithyroid drugs plus positive TSH receptor antibodies defined persistent Graves' disease. Whole-study findings and limits: Persistent cases favored TRBV28, TRBJ1-2 and TRBJ2-5.

Described time point: persistent/refractory GD, antithyroid drugs over 5 years with positive TRAb. Preparation of the TCR library used RNA extracted from PBMCs. V lost 10 bases and J 0 bases, leaving 10 bases between the germline ends. The germline V gene has CDR1 MDHEN and CDR2 SYDVKM. CDR3 length: 13 residues. The receptor was isolated from a female donor with Graves disease. The source was peripheral blood mononuclear cells (PBMCs), collected when the disease was refractory, from a patient treated with antithyroid drugs. The rearrangement uses TRBV28 and TRBJ1-5; D is unresolved. CDR3: CATLKYSNQPQHF. In DNA form, the CDR3 reads TGTGCCACCCTGAAGTATAGCAATCAGCCCCAGCATTTT.